This entry lists 18 T cell receptor beta chains sequenced from one sample in a study of post-analysis software for immune sequencing data. Their antigens remain unidentified. Points from the study as a whole: Five or six TRBV segments, TRBV5-6, TRBV5-1 and TRBV20-1 among them, were found more frequent in patients than controls.

cDNA libraries of TCR beta carried unique molecular identifiers. One entry per CDR3 protein results from TCRdb running MiXCR on the PCR reads. The repertoire holds 700,000 to 800,000 distinct CDR3 sequences, with 30% as singletons. The sample taken for sequencing was blood. The source is a girl under 18 with multiple sclerosis.

J is TRBJ1-2 and V is TRBV7-2; no reliable D call. Trimming cost V 1 base and J 5 bases, with 5 bases left between them. Per germline, CDR1 SGHTA and CDR2 FQGNSA. There are 12 residues in the CDR3. CDR3 protein: CASSLGWYGYTF. CDR3 nucleotides: TGTGCCAGCAGCTTAGGCTGGTATGGCTACACCTTC.

The chain recombines TRBV27 with TRBJ2-5; no clear D gene. The end of the DNA fits TRBJ2-7 better, so the J call may be wrong. This CDR3 is built from 14 residues. From germline, CDR1 is MNHEY and CDR2 SMNVEV (reference sequence). CDR3 amino acids: CASSLSMGGYEQYF. DNA for the CDR3: TGTGCCAGCAGTTTATCGATGGGCGGCTACGAGCAGTACTTC.

This chain joins TRBV18 and TRBJ2-3, with D tentatively TRBD2 (6 bases). The germline V gene has CDR1 KGHSH and CDR2 LQKENI. Trimming took 0 bases from V and 1 from J, leaving 11 bases between them. CDR3 size: 16 residues. The chain's CDR3 is CASSPPTGLGTDTQYF. CDR3 bases: TGTGCCAGCTCACCACCCACGGGACTGGGCACAGATACGCAGTATTTT.

This clonotype was seen a handful of times. V is TRBV4-3 and J is TRBJ2-7, with a tentative D call TRBD2 (5 bases). Trimming took off 3 bases at V and 2 bases at J, with 14 bases between the two ends. Germline CDR1 LGHNA, CDR2 YSLEER. The CDR3 spans 15 residues. The CDR3 loop is CASSQGVVGAYEQYF. The CDR3 DNA is TGCGCCAGCAGCCAGGGAGTAGTTGGGGCCTACGAGCAGTACTTC.

V is TRBV20-1 and J is TRBJ2-7; 9 bases are a match to TRBD2. The CDR3 is 13 residues long. In germline, CDR1 is DFQATT, CDR2 SNEGSKA (reference sequence). The V segment lost 5 bases and the J segment 3 bases; nucleotides outside the gene matches: 5. CDR3 sequence: CSAAGSGSYEQYF. In DNA form, the CDR3 reads TGCAGTGCTGCCGGTAGCGGGAGCTACGAGCAGTACTTC.

The chain joins TRBV6-2 or TRBV6-3 to TRBJ2-3; D possibly corresponds to TRBD2 (5 bases). The CDR3 consists of 16 residues. V lost 4 bases and J 4 bases, leaving 18 bases between the germline ends. Germline V CDR1 and CDR2: MNHEY, SVGEGT. In nucleotides, the CDR3 is TGTGCCAGCAGTTCCGGAGGACGGGCGTGGGCAGATACGCAGTATTTT. As protein: CASSSGGRAWADTQYF.

The table lists this clonotype with a few counts. The genes are TRBV10-3 and TRBJ2-3, with D uncertain. The ends were cut back, 10 bases at V and 2 bases at J, with 16 bases in the middle. The CDR3 totals 14 residues. CDR1 and CDR2 from the germline V gene are ENHRY and SYGVKD. The chain's CDR3 is CATQPIPPTDTQYF. The CDR3 DNA is TGTGCCACCCAACCGATACCCCCCACAGATACGCAGTATTTT.

The rearrangement uses TRBV20-1 and TRBJ2-3; 9 bases fit TRBD1. V dropped 4 bases and J dropped 2; count of bases not matched to a gene: 10. This CDR3 region has 16 residues. Per germline, CDR1 DFQATT and CDR2 SNEGSKA (reference sequence). CDR3: CSANSRDRVFTDTQYF. The DNA for the CDR3 is TGCAGTGCTAATAGCCGGGACAGGGTGTTCACAGATACGCAGTATTTT.

This clonotype was recorded at least ten times. The rearrangement joins TRBV7-6 to TRBJ2-3, with 11 bases identical to TRBD2. CDR3 length equals 15 residues. V lost 5 bases, J lost 6 bases, and 7 bases stayed unmatched. The germline CDR1 and CDR2 sequences are SGHVS and FNYEAQ. CDR3 sequence: CASSGTSGGYDTQYF. CDR3 sequence (DNA): TGTGCCAGCAGCGGAACTAGCGGGGGTTATGATACGCAGTATTTT.

About this clonotype itself: Sequence at one end of the junction differs from germline and may be a read error. The gene calls are TRBV23-1 and TRBJ2-5; tentatively, D is TRBD1 (6 bases). TRBV23-1 is an open reading frame, and its role is uncertain. CDR3 size: 14 residues. CDR3 region: CASSQSGAEESQYF. In DNA, the CDR3 is TGCGCCAGCAGTCAATCGGGGGCCGAAGAGAGCCAGTACTTC.

The count of this clonotype is one. The chain carries TRBV27 and TRBJ2-1; the D gene is possibly TRBD1 (5 bases). CDR3 length: 15 residues. Trimming removed 4 bases from V and 0 bases from J, with 10 bases in between. CDR1 and CDR2 from the germline V gene are MNHEY and SMNVEV (reference sequence). CDR3 sequence: CASSWGGPSYNEQFF. CDR3 sequence (DNA): TGTGCCAGCAGTTGGGGCGGACCCTCCTACAATGAGCAGTTCTTC.

The CDR3 region has the DNA TGCAGCGTTGCGGGGTCCCCGTGGGAGCCCCAGCATTTT. It encodes CSVAGSPWEPQHF. This chain connects TRBV29-1 to TRBJ1-5; no clear D. With 4 bases removed from V and 8 bases from J, the gap between germline ends came to 15 bases. Germline CDR1 reads SQVTM; CDR2 reads ANQGSEA. This CDR3 contains 13 residues. Filled out from reference TRBV29-1 and TRBJ1-5, the complete variable domain reads SAVISQKPSRDICQRGTSLTIQCQVDSQVTMMFWYRQQPGQSLTLIATANQGSEATYESGFVIDKFPISRPNLTFSTLTVSNMSPEDSSIYLCSVAGSPWEPQHFGDGTRLSIL.

This clonotype has only a few counts. The chain links TRBV15 to TRBJ2-5; possible D gene TRBD2, 5 bases. Germline V gene data show CDR1 as LNHNV and CDR2 as YYDKDF (reference sequence). V was trimmed by 2 bases and J by 6 bases, leaving 10 bases between them. The CDR3 totals 13 residues. CDR3 in amino acids: CATSRPPGKTQYF. The CDR3 nucleotides read TGTGCCACCAGCAGACCGCCGGGAAAGACCCAGTACTTC. Full variable domain (remainder filled in from reference TRBV15 and TRBJ2-5): DAMVIQNPRYQVTQFGKPVTLSCSQTLNHNVMYWYQQKSSQAPKLLFHYYDKDFNNEADTPDNFQSRRPNTSFCFLDIRSPGLGDTAMYLCATSRPPGKTQYFGPGTRLLVL.

This clonotype has only a few counts. The rearrangement joins TRBV18 to TRBJ2-5; D might be TRBD1 (7 bases). V was clipped by 6 bases and J by 5 bases, with 10 bases between them. Germline V lookup: CDR1 KGHSH, CDR2 LQKENI. The CDR3 consists of 12 residues. The CDR3 DNA reads as TGTGCCAGCTCGGAGGGGGCCGAGACCCAGTACTTC. It codes for CASSEGAETQYF.

The chain uses TRBV15 and TRBJ1-2, with 7 bases lining up with TRBD1. CDR1 is LNHNV and CDR2 is YYDKDF in the germline V gene (reference sequence). V dropped 1 base and J dropped 4; count of bases not matched to a gene: 9. The CDR3 sequence is 16 residues long. CDR3 sequence reads: CATSRGPPGGVYGYTF. CDR3 sequence (DNA): TGTGCCACCAGCAGAGGACCCCCAGGGGGAGTCTATGGCTACACCTTC.

This clonotype has a handful of counts. This sequence joins TRBV4-3 and TRBJ2-5; TRBD1 agrees at 7 bases. V gave up 0 bases and J gave up 5 bases; unmatched junction bases: 12. Germline V gene lookup returns CDR1 LGHNA and CDR2 YSLEER. There are 17 residues in the CDR3. CDR3 nucleotides: TGCGCCAGCAGCCAAGACACGACAGGGCGTTTTTGGGAGACCCAGTACTTC. It is translated as CASSQDTTGRFWETQYF.

This clonotype came up many times. The rearrangement links TRBV6-5 to TRBJ2-1; no clear D gene. The V gene lost 6 bases and the J gene lost 5 bases, with 14 bases spanning the gap. In germline, CDR1 is MNHEY, CDR2 SVGAGI. The CDR3 extends over 14 amino acids. The CDR3 nucleotides are TGTGCCAGCAGCCCCCAGCCGAGCGACAATGAGCAGTTCTTC. It codes for CASSPQPSDNEQFF.

On this clonotype: Sequence at one end of the junction differs from germline and may be a read error. This rearrangement joins TRBV10-3 to TRBJ2-5, with a tentative D call TRBD1 (6 bases). Near its end, the DNA agrees better with TRBJ2-7, so the J call may be wrong. Germline values: CDR1 ENHRY, CDR2 SYGVKD. This CDR3 comprises 15 residues. CDR3 nucleotide sequence: TGTGCCACCAGTGAGGTGACAGGTGATCCAGTCGAGCAGTACTTC. Its translation: CATSEVTGDPVEQYF.